This paragraph covers one T cell receptor (beta chain) sequence. Its antigen is still unknown. Base quality data are lacking; no much larger clone is found one base away. Taken with the paper, the label for treatment or condition translates to: live attenuated yellow fever vaccine strain. At each blood-draw timepoint, two biological replicates of bulk PBMCs were collected. PBMCs were isolated from peripheral blood using a standard Ficoll-Paque protocol. TriZol was used to extract RNA from bulk PBMCs, CD4 and CD8 fractions, and dextramer-positive and dextramer-negative fractions. From the cysteine through the phenylalanine, the CDR3 covers 17 amino acids. Here the CDR3 DNA is all that survives: 51 bases in frame from base 1. The germline V gene specifies KGHSH as CDR1 and LQKENI as CDR2. Unmatched junction bases come to 11, with V trimmed by 4 bases and J by 4 bases. These data belong to a study of T cells after yellow fever vaccination (dated by TCRdb to the late 2010s). For the study in its entirety: Libraries from fractions with low cell numbers were prepared with the SMART-Seq v4 Ultra Low Input RNA kit. Blood samples were taken at several timepoints before and after primary and secondary immunization, and bulk PBMC replicates and cell subsets were isolated. Two healthy male donors made up the cohort, one aged 18 to 30 years and the other aged 30 to 40 years. To track T-cell clones before and after primary and booster YFV17D yellow fever vaccination, bulk TCR alpha and beta repertoires were sequenced longitudinally. Paper-wide results and their limitations: Because the study included only a couple of donors, the extent to which the findings can be generalized is limited. After the booster, most of the clones that had expanded following primary vaccination were detected again (about 95% of CD4 and 80% to 90% of CD8), which suggests that memory was broadly maintained. FACS-sorted repertoires could contain abundant contaminating clonotypes from the bulk population, so computational filtering was required. The secondary T-cell response was weaker than the primary response but faster, peaking on day 5 instead of day 15. A small share of clonotypes was detected in both CD4 and CD8 compartments, with the overlap likely arising from convergent recombination.

TCR cDNA was synthesized by 5'RACE template switching, which introduced a universal primer site and unique molecular identifiers. cDNA synthesis was primed from both the TCR alpha and TCR beta constant segments. Two PCR steps were used to amplify libraries, with sample barcodes and sequencing adapters being added in the second step. Sequencing of the libraries was done on either Illumina HiSeq 2500 (2x100 bp) or NovaSeq (2x150 bp). The published analysis was carried out like this. MIGEC was used to demultiplex reads and collapse the reads into UMI consensus sequences, and MiXCR was used for V(D)J alignment. Vaccine-responding clonotypes were defined with edgeR using replicate PBMC samples, requiring FDR below 0.01 and a log2 fold change above 5 up to day 15. CD4 or CD8 identity was assigned to each bulk clonotype according to whether the clonotype was present at higher abundance in the sequenced CD4 repertoire or the sequenced CD8 repertoire. TCRdb ran its own pipeline on the public reads, namely fastp trimming at Q25 and MiXCR clone calling, and kept in-frame beta chains. For every CDR3 protein sequence, its rows merge into one entry that carries the most common genes and DNA. Clone size and V and J calls follow TCRdb, not the original study. Counted in this sample were more than 450,000 distinct CDR3 sequences; around a fifth of them appeared once. 15% to 20% of the sample goes to the ten largest clones.

This TCR came from a man aged 18 to 30 who received the YFV17D yellow fever vaccine. The sequencing used PBMCs, collected 21 days after the first yellow fever vaccination. The chain was built from TRBV18 and TRBJ2-5; 11 central bases correspond to TRBD1. The DNA is as follows: TGTGCCAGCTCACTATATTCCTCTGGGACAGGGGGAGAGACCCAGTACTTC. Protein translation: CASSLYSSGTGGETQYF.